This TCR beta chain stems from a study of shared clonotypes between healthy human individuals. Looking at the study overall: Plates per donor: three CD4 naive, three CD4 memory, two CD8 naive, one CD8 memory.

In the case of this clone: Its target is not known. The sample carries other DNA sequences with the same CDR3.

The CDR3 spans 17 residues. In germline, CDR1 is SGHAT, CDR2 FQNNGV. Trimming removed 5 bases from V and 10 bases from J; junction bases left unmatched: 16. Execution of the assay was at deep level. Profiled with immunoSEQ multiplex PCR; TCRdb holds only in-frame clones, not every one. The table shows 2.5 million or so clones, with around nine tenths occurring only once. Broader study findings: Roughly 4.6% of naive CD4 clonotypes were common to several donors. Estimated richness was generally greater in naive than memory subsets.

The TCR was taken from a man between 18 and 35 years old in good health. Sequences were obtained from naive CD4+ T cells sorted from blood. Subset noted: CD45RA+ positively selected. The chain combines TRBV11-2 with TRBJ1-6; 8 positions agree with TRBD1. The CDR3 bases are TGTGCCAGCAGCCACCGATGGCAGGGGGCGGTTGGCTCACCCCTCCACTTT. It is translated as CASSHRWQGAVGSPLHF.